This T cell receptor beta chain was found in a study of OX40 agonist ivuxolimab in advanced cancers. About the study as a whole: Ivuxolimab was a fully human IgG2 agonistic monoclonal antibody targeting the costimulatory receptor OX40 (CD134). The point of sequencing TCRbeta in the periphery was to test whether ivuxolimab changed TCR sequence diversity and drove clonal T-cell expansion. Intravenous ivuxolimab was administered to patients every 2 weeks at six dose levels: 0.01, 0.1, 0.3, 1.5, 3 and 10 mg/kg. Patients were allowed to have had prior anti-PD-1, anti-PD-L1 or anti-CTLA-4 therapy, and approximately 40% of the dose-escalation patients had been treated with checkpoint inhibitors. Partial responses were achieved by three dose-escalation patients, of whom one had hepatocellular carcinoma and two had cutaneous melanoma. A male proportion of roughly 80% and a mean age of approximately 62 years, ranging from about 23 to 90, were recorded for the dose-escalation cohort. The paper covers the monotherapy dose-escalation part of the phase I ivuxolimab trial, which included N of about 56 patients. Of the 50 to 55 patients in dose escalation, about 20 had hepatocellular carcinoma, around 15 had melanoma, 9 had renal cell carcinoma and 9 had head and neck cancer.

The trial excluded patients who had a history of autoimmune disease or were on systemic immunosuppression. Peripheral blood for TCR sequencing was drawn from every dose cohort at baseline, at cycle 4 day 1 and at cycle 7 day 1. Samples were obtained from an open-label, multicenter, first-in-human phase I dose-escalation trial of ivuxolimab. Adults with locally advanced or metastatic melanoma, renal cell carcinoma, hepatocellular carcinoma or head and neck squamous cell carcinoma were enrolled in the trial. CD4+ and CD8+ T cells were sorted separately from peripheral blood before TCR sequencing. To sequence the TCRbeta CDR3 region, genomic DNA was isolated from the sorted cells. The immunoSEQ Assay was used to sequence the TCRbeta CDR3 regions. The immuneACCESS repertoire file appears here via TCRdb, limited to in-frame rearrangements. These files lack a portion of the clones; in checked studies, under half of the deficit traces to unresolved V genes, and the cause of the others is not known. The sample has approximately 82,000 clones on record, around 94% of them singletons. The top ten constitute roughly 21% of the sample.

V gives up 4 bases and J gives up 9 bases, and the segment between their germline ends measures 14 bases. The germline V gene provides CDR1 SGHTS and CDR2 YDEGEE. The CDR3 has 12 amino acids, counting the end cysteine and phenylalanine. The CDR3 DNA has 36 bases and is translated from base 1. The paper as a whole reports these results and caveats: In the 0.1-3.0 mg/kg groups, partial responders had among the lowest normalized peripheral clonal expansion, particularly in CD8+ T cells. The antigen specificity of the peripheral T cells that underwent clonal expansion was not determined. At doses of 0.1 to 3.0 mg/kg, clonal expansion of both CD4+ and CD8+ T cells in blood was seen between baseline and week 6. Low levels of normalized T-cell clonal expansion were also seen in some nonresponding patients. After ivuxolimab, CD8+ T cells had more expanded clones than CD4+ T cells on average.

As concerns this clone: Its antigen has not been determined. No clone much larger than this one lies a single base away; base qualities are absent.

The sequence was collected from an adult with an advanced solid tumor such as melanoma, head and neck, liver or kidney cancer. The rearranged segments are TRBV5-8 and TRBJ2-7; TRBD1 could be the D gene, as 6 bases match. The sequencing here drew on CD4+ or CD8+ T cells sorted from blood, taken in a trial of the OX40 agonist ivuxolimab. The DNA reads as follows: TGTGCCAGCAGCGCCCGACAGGAGTGGCAGTACTTC. Its protein product is CASSARQEWQYF.